One sample yielded the 28 T cell receptor beta chains listed below, sequenced in a study of PD-L1 blockade in urothelial cancer. Repertoires were generated with immunoSEQ multiplex PCR, while TCRdb's copy carries only in-frame clones and drops some. The data contain 100,000 or so clones, about nine tenths of them singletons. Sequencing was performed on PBMCs, taken around atezolizumab (anti-PD-L1) treatment. The receptors originated from a woman older than 75 with urothelial cancer.

The chain has TRBV7-6 and TRBJ2-3, with TRBD2 as a possible D gene (6 bases). The CDR3 covers 15 residues. Trimming removed 8 bases from V and 4 bases from J, with 19 bases in between. CDR1 SGHVS and CDR2 FNYEAQ come from the germline V gene. The CDR3 region is CASGLGGASADTQYF. The CDR3 DNA reads as TGTGCCAGCGGGTTGGGAGGTGCCTCGGCAGATACGCAGTATTTT.

The rearrangement joins TRBV10-3 to TRBJ1-1; tentatively, D is TRBD1 (5 bases). Trimming removed 3 bases from V and 4 bases from J, with 9 bases in between. In germline, CDR1 is ENHRY, CDR2 SYGVKD. The CDR3 spans 13 residues. The CDR3 spells CAISDREGTEAFF. As DNA, the CDR3 is TGTGCCATCAGTGACAGGGAGGGCACTGAAGCTTTCTTT.

The gene calls are TRBV30 and TRBJ2-5; TRBD1 matches 7 bases. V gave up 1 base and J gave up 1 base; unmatched junction bases: 6. Germline V CDR1 and CDR2: GTSNPN, SVGIG (reference sequence). The CDR3 runs to 15 residues. CDR3 region: CAWSGGTAIQETQYF. Here the CDR3 DNA reads TGTGCCTGGAGTGGGGGGACAGCTATCCAAGAGACCCAGTACTTC. The complete variable domain, with remaining parts taken from reference TRBV30 and TRBJ2-5, reads SQTIHQWPATLVQPVGSPLSLECTVEGTSNPNLYWYRQAAGRGLQLLFYSVGIGQISSEVPQNLSASRPQDRQFILSSKKLLLSDSGFYLCAWSGGTAIQETQYFGPGTRLLVL.

The rearrangement links TRBV19 to TRBJ1-1, with D maybe TRBD1 (5 bases). Deletions cut 5 bases from V and 8 bases from J, with 21 bases between. Germline V gene lookup returns CDR1 LNHDA and CDR2 SQIVND (reference sequence). This CDR3 has 15 residues. CDR3 nucleotide sequence: TGTGCCAGTAGTTCTCACACCAGGGTGTTGGGAGAAGCTTTCTTT. Its translation is CASSSHTRVLGEAFF.

This chain connects TRBV29-1 to TRBJ2-2; D remains ambiguous. The length of the CDR3 is 14 residues. V shed 5 bases and J shed 8 bases, with 18 bases lying between them. The germline CDR1 and CDR2 sequences are SQVTM and ANQGSEA. The CDR3 DNA sequence: TGCAGCGTTTCTGGCAGGTTTGCACCTGGGGAGCTGTTTTTT. Translating gives CSVSGRFAPGELFF.

This chain links TRBV10-3 with TRBJ1-2, with D unresolved. Trimming shortened V by 2 bases and J by 3 bases, and 7 bases separated the two germline ends. Germline assignment: CDR1 ENHRY and CDR2 SYGVKD. There are 13 residues in the CDR3. This CDR3 is CAISEVRDYGYTF. The CDR3 DNA is TGTGCCATCAGTGAGGTCCGAGACTATGGCTACACCTTC.

This chain joins TRBV7-2 and TRBJ1-3; no firm D call. V was pared by 3 bases and J by 3 bases, with 6 bases between. The CDR3 runs to 13 residues. Germline-derived CDR1 and CDR2 are SGHTA and FQGNSA. In DNA form, the CDR3 reads TGTGCCAGCAGCTTCTCCGGTGGAAACACCATATATTTT. Its translation: CASSFSGGNTIYF.

The rearrangement links TRBV28 to TRBJ2-7, with 8 bases identical to TRBD2. Germline V CDR1 and CDR2: MDHEN, SYDVKM. This CDR3 spans 15 amino acids. The V gene end was trimmed by 6 bases and the J gene end by 5 bases; junction bases not matched to a gene: 12. CDR3 bases: TGTGCCAGCAGCCCTGGGGGGACTAGTCGCCACGAGCAGTACTTC. Its protein product is CASSPGGTSRHEQYF.

CDR3 in DNA: TGTGCCAGCAGCTTATCTCTAGCGGGAGCTAGTGAGCAGTTCTTC. It yields the protein CASSLSLAGASEQFF. V and J are TRBV11-3 and TRBJ2-1; 10 bases match TRBD2. Trimming cost V 2 bases and J 9 bases; bases outside gene matches: 7. Germline V lookup: CDR1 SGHNT, CDR2 YENEEA. The CDR3 runs 15 residues.

The chain recombines TRBV5-1 with TRBJ2-7; 11 positions match TRBD1. Trimming took 4 bases from V and 3 from J; bases not matched to a gene: 9. The CDR3 has 16 residues. Germline loops: CDR1 SGHRS, CDR2 YFSETQ. CDR3 DNA sequence: TGCGCCAGCAGCCCTGGCTTAGGGACAGGGGGCTACGAGCAGTACTTC. This sequence encodes CASSPGLGTGGYEQYF.

The rearrangement joins TRBV5-1 to TRBJ2-2, with D possibly being TRBD1 (5 bases). The CDR3 is 15 residues long. CDR1 and CDR2 (germline): SGHRS, YFSETQ. Trimming shortened V by 0 bases and J by 1 base, and 7 bases separated the two germline ends. The CDR3 DNA reads TGCGCCAGCAGCTTGGGCAGGGTGAACACCGGGGAGCTGTTTTTT. This sequence encodes CASSLGRVNTGELFF.

DNA for the CDR3: TGTGCCAGCAGCCCAGGACAGGGGGCGCAGAACACTGAAGCTTTCTTT. Translation gives CASSPGQGAQNTEAFF. The genes are TRBV11-2 and TRBJ1-1, with 11 positions matching TRBD1. Germline values: CDR1 SGHAT, CDR2 FQNNGV. Losses at the gene ends were 5 bases for V and 1 base for J; bases not matched to a gene: 6. This CDR3 comprises 16 residues.

This chain connects TRBV10-3 to TRBJ2-7; 7 bases are shared with TRBD2. The CDR3 sequence is 15 residues long. In germline, CDR1 is ENHRY, CDR2 SYGVKD. Trimming cost V 3 bases and J 4 bases; bases outside gene matches: 9. The CDR3 reads CAISDRAGAGYEQYF. CDR3 sequence (DNA): TGTGCCATCAGTGACAGGGCGGGAGCGGGGTACGAGCAGTACTTC.

The rearrangement uses TRBV5-6 and TRBJ1-2, with D unclear. CDR1 is SGHDT, CDR2 YYEEEE, per germline. V lost 4 bases and J lost 5, with 18 bases in between. The CDR3 is 15 amino acids. The chain's CDR3 is CASSTHGGSEYGYTF. DNA for the CDR3: TGTGCCAGCAGCACCCATGGAGGGTCCGAGTATGGCTACACCTTC.

This clone was observed once. V and J are TRBV18 and TRBJ1-4; the D is unclear. CDR3 length: 15 residues. In germline, CDR1 is KGHSH, CDR2 LQKENI. V lost 2 bases to trimming and J lost 0 bases, with 7 bases between them. The CDR3 nucleotides read TGTGCCAGCTCACCAGCTCAGTCAACTAATGAAAAACTGTTTTTT. Translating gives CASSPAQSTNEKLFF.

Concerning this clone itself: One end of the junction is discordant with germline, which a read error may explain. This rearrangement joins TRBV10-1 to TRBJ2-7, with D hard to call. Looked up from germline, CDR1 is WNHNN and CDR2 is SYGVQD (reference sequence). This CDR3 has 14 amino acids. CDR3 coding DNA: TGCGCCAGCAGTGAGTCGATTCGCTCCGAGAAGAAAAACTTC. Encoded protein: CASSESIRSEKKNF.

The chain is built from TRBV9 and TRBJ2-1; possibly TRBD2 for D (5 bases). The CDR3 length is 16 residues. Deletions cut 4 bases from V and 4 bases from J, with 18 bases between. Looked up from germline, CDR1 is SGDLS and CDR2 is YYNGEE. CDR3 in amino acids: CASSPSLRREYNEQFF. DNA for the CDR3: TGTGCCAGCAGCCCCTCACTGCGAAGGGAGTACAATGAGCAGTTCTTC.

This chain uses TRBV5-6 with TRBJ2-7, with 7 positions matching TRBD2. Trimming cost V 2 bases and J 3 bases; bases outside gene matches: 8. CDR1 and CDR2 from the germline V gene are SGHDT and YYEEEE. The CDR3 loop spans 15 amino acids. CDR3 DNA sequence: TGTGCCAGCAGCTTAACAGGCAGGGAGGGCTACGAGCAGTACTTC. This translates into CASSLTGREGYEQYF.

The V gene is TRBV6-1, the J gene TRBJ1-2, with D hard to call. Trimming removed 0 bases at V and 5 bases at J, with 7 bases between. CDR1 is MNHNS and CDR2 is SASEGT in the germline V gene. The length of the CDR3 is 13 residues. The CDR3 sequence is CASSEARDYGYTF. CDR3 in DNA: TGTGCCAGCAGTGAAGCGAGGGATTATGGCTACACCTTC.

The CDR3 DNA reads TGTGCCAGCAGCTTAAGAGGGCTAGCGGGAGTTGGCAATGAGCAGTTCTTC. Translating gives CASSLRGLAGVGNEQFF. The chain recombines TRBV11-3 with TRBJ2-1; 10 nucleotides match TRBD2. The germline CDR1 and CDR2 sequences are SGHNT and YENEEA. Trimming removed 2 bases from V and 6 bases from J; junction bases left unmatched: 10. The CDR3 is 17 amino acids.

This chain links TRBV15 with TRBJ2-5; tentative D call: TRBD1 (7 bases). The length of the CDR3 is 16 residues. Germline CDR1 and CDR2: LNHNV and YYDKDF (reference sequence). V was trimmed by 0 bases and J by 2 bases, leaving 13 bases between them. The CDR3 here is CATSRDQGGSQETQYF. The CDR3 nucleotides are TGTGCCACCAGCAGAGACCAGGGGGGCTCACAAGAGACCCAGTACTTC. Full variable domain (outside the CDR3, taken from reference TRBV15 and TRBJ2-5): DAMVIQNPRYQVTQFGKPVTLSCSQTLNHNVMYWYQQKSSQAPKLLFHYYDKDFNNEADTPDNFQSRRPNTSFCFLDIRSPGLGDTAMYLCATSRDQGGSQETQYFGPGTRLLVL.

In this sample, this clone turned up once. This chain uses TRBV19 with TRBJ1-4; D is perhaps TRBD1 (6 bases). The CDR3 is made up of 16 amino acids. Germline V gene sequence: CDR1 LNHDA, CDR2 SQIVND (reference sequence). Trimming left V 3 bases short and J 7 bases short, with 18 bases between. CDR3 bases: TGTGCCAGTAGTATGCAAGGACAGATCTTTGTTGAAAAACTGTTTTTT. This codes for CASSMQGQIFVEKLFF.

This clone has a handful of counts. The gene calls are TRBV29-1 and TRBJ1-2; D remains unclear. The CDR3 runs to 10 residues. Per the germline V gene, CDR1 is SQVTM and CDR2 is ANQGSEA. Trimming pared 4 bases from V and 6 bases from J, leaving 6 bases between. CDR3 bases: TGCAGCGTTGTGGGCGATGGCTACACCTTC. It is translated as CSVVGDGYTF. Filled out from reference TRBV29-1 and TRBJ1-2, the complete variable domain reads SAVISQKPSRDICQRGTSLTIQCQVDSQVTMMFWYRQQPGQSLTLIATANQGSEATYESGFVIDKFPISRPNLTFSTLTVSNMSPEDSSIYLCSVVGDGYTFGSGTRLTVV.

This chain uses TRBV7-6 with TRBJ1-2; D unclear. Germline CDR1 reads SGHVS; CDR2 reads FNYEAQ. The V end was cut by 5 bases, the J end by 4 bases, with 8 bases between. There are 12 residues in the CDR3. The DNA for the CDR3 is TGTGCCAGCAGCCTCGAGGGCTATGGCTACACCTTC. Translating gives CASSLEGYGYTF.

This sequence joins TRBV5-1 and TRBJ2-3; D ambiguous. CDR3 length: 11 residues. The V gene lost 4 bases and the J gene lost 2 bases, with 2 bases spanning the gap. Germline CDR1 is SGHRS and CDR2 is YFSETQ. CDR3 in amino acids: CASSHTDTQYF. The CDR3 DNA sequence: TGCGCCAGCAGCCACACAGATACGCAGTATTTT.

The V call is TRBV30, the J call TRBJ1-2; 9 bases align to TRBD1. Germline lookup yields CDR1 GTSNPN and CDR2 SVGIG (reference sequence). The CDR3 extends over 15 amino acids. J was trimmed by 3 bases and V by 2 bases; bases with no gene match: 7. CDR3 region: CAWSKDRGYDYGYTF. The CDR3 DNA follows: TGTGCCTGGAGTAAGGACAGGGGTTACGACTATGGCTACACCTTC.

The CDR3 sequence: CASSLFPWTGEYRGYTF. The DNA for the CDR3 is TGTGCCAGCAGTTTATTCCCTTGGACAGGGGAGTATAGGGGCTACACCTTC. J is TRBJ1-2 and V is TRBV28; TRBD1 agrees at 9 bases. The CDR3 is 17 amino acids. Germline lookup yields CDR1 MDHEN and CDR2 SYDVKM. The ends lost 1 base at V and 8 bases at J; junction bases unmatched: 14.

The rearrangement links TRBV7-9 to TRBJ1-2, with D possibly TRBD1 on 5 matching bases. Germline lookup yields CDR1 SEHNR and CDR2 FQNEAQ (reference sequence). CDR3 length: 15 residues. V gave up 3 bases and J gave up 0 bases, with 11 bases separating them. The CDR3 protein is CASSFSGGANYGYTF. In DNA form, the CDR3 reads TGTGCCAGCAGCTTTTCGGGGGGAGCTAACTATGGCTACACCTTC.